Below, 26 T cell receptor beta chains from the same sample are listed, as sequenced in a study of identical twins. TCRdb analysed the 5' RACE reads with MiXCR anew, one entry per CDR3 protein. The sample has some 1,700,000 distinct CDR3 sequences, around 33% seen once; the top ten hold more than 0.25%. Source material: cord blood. The receptors derive from a newborn girl in good health.

The J gene is TRBJ2-7, the V gene TRBV5-1; 9 bases map to TRBD2. The CDR3 contains 14 residues. Germline trimming cut 0 bases from V and 7 bases from J; bases unmatched to any gene: 5. Per the germline V gene, CDR1 is SGHRS and CDR2 is YFSETQ. The DNA for the CDR3 is TGCGCCAGCAGCTTGGGGGGACTAGCCAATGAGCAGTACTTC. This sequence encodes CASSLGGLANEQYF.

This clonotype came up many times. This rearrangement joins TRBV6-5 to TRBJ2-3; D is unresolved. The CDR3 is 16 residues long. Germline values: CDR1 MNHEY, CDR2 SVGAGI. The V gene lost 0 bases and the J gene lost 5 bases, with 15 bases spanning the gap. CDR3 in DNA: TGTGCCAGCAGTTACTCCTCCAACGACATTGGAGATACGCAGTATTTT. This gives the protein CASSYSSNDIGDTQYF.

The gene calls are TRBV7-2 and TRBJ2-5, with 7 bases aligning to TRBD2. J was trimmed by 11 bases and V by 5 bases; bases with no gene match: 14. CDR1 and CDR2 from the germline V gene are SGHTA and FQGNSA. The CDR3 totals 14 residues. In DNA, the CDR3 is TGTGCCAGCAGCACCCCATTACTAGCGCGTGAGCAGTACTTC. Translation gives CASSTPLLAREQYF.

This clonotype appeared a few times. The CDR3, as DNA: TGTGCCAGCAGCCAAATAAGAGGGGCGGCCAACTATGGCTACACCTTC. Amino acid sequence: CASSQIRGAANYGYTF. The chain carries TRBV4-2 and TRBJ1-2; D might be TRBD1 (5 bases). From germline, CDR1 is LGHNA and CDR2 YNFKEQ. This CDR3 has 16 residues. The V end was cut by 2 bases, the J end by 2 bases, with 15 bases between.

The chain is built from TRBV20-1 and TRBJ2-7; D is ambiguous. Germline CDR1 reads DFQATT; CDR2 reads SNEGSKA (reference sequence). The V gene lost 0 bases and the J gene lost 1 base, with 7 bases spanning the gap. This CDR3 comprises 13 residues. The CDR3 loop is CSARDRPSYEQYF. CDR3 coding DNA: TGCAGTGCTAGAGATCGACCATCCTACGAGCAGTACTTC.

Only one count was recorded for this clonotype. V and J are TRBV7-6 and TRBJ2-1, with 13 positions matching TRBD2. From germline, CDR1 is SGHVS and CDR2 FNYEAQ. The CDR3 has 17 amino acids. The ends lost 4 bases at V and 5 bases at J; junction bases unmatched: 8. CDR3 bases: TGTGCCAGCAGCTCATTACGACTAGCGGGAGGAAACAATGAGCAGTTCTTC. Protein sequence: CASSSLRLAGGNNEQFF.

This chain joins TRBV6-1 and TRBJ2-4; 15 bases match TRBD2. The DNA matches TRBJ2-7 better at its end, which makes the J call doubtful. This CDR3 region has 17 residues. The V gene's germline CDR1 is MNHNS and CDR2 SASEGT. This CDR3 is CASTLVGTSGRIYEQYF. Here the CDR3 DNA reads TGTGCCAGCACTCTAGTCGGGACTAGCGGGAGGATCTACGAGCAGTACTTC.

Concerning this clonotype: With a much larger clone just one base away, this may be a read error. This chain links TRBV29-1 with TRBJ2-6; tentative D call: TRBD1 (5 bases). Germline V gene data show CDR1 as SQVTM and CDR2 as ANQGSEA. The CDR3 sequence is 15 residues long. CDR3 DNA: TGCAGCGTTGTGGTTAGGATCTCTGGGGCCAACGTCCCGACTTTC. Protein: CSVVVRISGANVPTF.

About this clonotype: At one end the junction does not follow the germline gene, possibly because of a read error. The rearrangement joins TRBV7-2 to TRBJ1-5; 7 positions agree with TRBD1. In germline, CDR1 is SGHTA, CDR2 FQGNSA. The CDR3 runs to 17 residues. The DNA for the CDR3 is TGTGCCAGCAGCTCTCGGACAGGCTCCTATAGCAGTCAGCCCCAGCATTTT. Translated, it gives CASSSRTGSYSSQPQHF.

As to this clonotype: One end of the junction varies from germline; a read error may be responsible. This chain links TRBV5-6 with TRBJ2-1, with TRBD2 matching 8 bases. CDR1 and CDR2 from the germline V gene are SGHDT and YYEEEE. This CDR3 contains 14 residues. The CDR3 loop reads CASTQGLVYNERFF. The DNA for the CDR3 is TGTGCCAGCACCCAGGGACTAGTCTACAATGAGCGGTTCTTC.

This clonotype turned up a few times. The chain is built from TRBV14 and TRBJ1-2; tentative D call: TRBD1 (6 bases). The V and J ends lost 4 bases and 1 base respectively, with 16 bases between them. The length of the CDR3 is 16 residues. Per germline, CDR1 SGHDN and CDR2 FVKESK. CDR3 amino acids: CASSPSWQGYNYGYTF. CDR3 in DNA: TGTGCCAGCAGCCCCTCTTGGCAGGGGTATAACTATGGCTACACCTTC.

The chain uses TRBV28 and TRBJ2-3; no clear D gene. The CDR3 spans 15 residues. The germline V gene has CDR1 MDHEN and CDR2 SYDVKM. The ends were cut back, 3 bases at V and 2 bases at J, with 12 bases in the middle. The CDR3 here is CASSLTRANTDTQYF. CDR3 nucleotide sequence: TGTGCCAGCAGTTTGACCCGGGCAAACACAGATACGCAGTATTTT.

The V and J genes are TRBV5-1 and TRBJ2-3, with TRBD1 identical over 7 bases. This CDR3 spans 17 amino acids. Unmatched junction bases numbered 15, after V lost 4 bases and J lost 4 bases. CDR1 and CDR2 (germline): SGHRS, YFSETQ. CDR3 in DNA: TGCGCCAGCAGCCGATTCTACAGGGGTTCTCCCGCAGATACGCAGTATTTT. Translation: CASSRFYRGSPADTQYF.

In its sample, this clonotype was seen many times. The CDR3: CASNLGQGYEQYF. Here the CDR3 DNA reads TGTGCCAGCAACTTGGGACAGGGCTACGAGCAGTACTTC. This chain links TRBV12-3 or TRBV12-4 with TRBJ2-7; TRBD1 matches at 9 bases. V gave up 7 bases and J gave up 3 bases; unmatched junction bases: 4. The CDR3 totals 13 residues.

The chain employs TRBV6-1 and TRBJ1-2; TRBD1 aligns across 8 bases. Germline CDR1 is MNHNS and CDR2 is SASEGT. With 3 bases clipped from V and 8 bases from J, the junction kept 5 bases outside the gene matches. The CDR3 loop spans 13 amino acids. The CDR3 DNA follows: TGTGCCAGCAGTGACAGGGGGCAGGGGGGCTACACCTTC. It translates to CASSDRGQGGYTF.

V gene TRBV11-1 combines with J gene TRBJ1-2; possibly TRBD1 for D (6 bases). With 3 bases removed from V and 5 bases from J, the gap between germline ends came to 37 bases. Germline CDR1 is SGHAT and CDR2 is FQDESV (reference sequence). This CDR3 has 22 residues. The CDR3: CASSFPNYSATAHTAQGYGYTF. CDR3 sequence (DNA): TGTGCCAGCAGCTTTCCCAACTATTCGGCAACAGCCCATACCGCCCAGGGGTATGGCTACACCTTC.

About this clonotype: The junction departs from germline at one end; a sequencing error may be responsible. The chain couples TRBV12-3 or TRBV12-4 to TRBJ2-3; D perhaps matches TRBD2 (6 bases). The CDR3 runs to 15 residues. This CDR3 reads CATSFKRARTDTQYF. In DNA form, the CDR3 reads TGTGCCACCAGTTTCAAGCGGGCGCGCACAGATACGCAGTATTTT.

The J gene is TRBJ2-4, the V gene TRBV6-6; D remains ambiguous. The V gene's germline CDR1 is MNHNY and CDR2 SVGAGI (reference sequence). CDR3 length: 12 amino acids. Trimming cost V 2 bases and J 5 bases, with 4 bases left between them. CDR3 coding DNA: TGTGCCAGCAGTTACGCCGAAAACATTCAGTACTTC. Translating it yields CASSYAENIQYF.

In the case of this clonotype: An end of the junction differs from the germline gene, which may be a read error. V and J are TRBV10-3 and TRBJ2-5; the D gene is possibly TRBD2 (6 bases). The CDR3 totals 15 residues. From germline, CDR1 is ENHRY and CDR2 SYGVKD. CDR3 DNA: TGTGCCGTCAGTGAGTCGTTTAGCGGACAAGAGACCCAGTACTTC. It codes for CAVSESFSGQETQYF.

This rearrangement joins TRBV20-1 to TRBJ2-3, with D tentatively TRBD2 (5 bases). Trimming left V 4 bases short and J 3 bases short, with 17 bases between. Germline V gives CDR1 DFQATT, CDR2 SNEGSKA (reference sequence). This CDR3 is 15 amino acids long. CDR3 residues: CSAINGKSPTDTQYF. The CDR3 DNA reads TGCAGTGCTATTAACGGGAAAAGCCCTACAGATACGCAGTATTTT.

This rearrangement joins TRBV6-6 to TRBJ1-5; 8 bases map to TRBD1. V lost 6 bases, J lost 6 bases, and 10 bases stayed unmatched. The CDR3 length is 15 residues. Germline V gene data show CDR1 as MNHNY and CDR2 as SVGAGI (reference sequence). Written as DNA, the CDR3 is TGTGCCAGCAGAACTCAGGGGGCCTTCAGTCAGCCCCAGCATTTT. Amino acids: CASRTQGAFSQPQHF.

CDR3 amino acids: CASSVGPGLYNEQFF. CDR3 DNA: TGTGCCAGCAGCGTAGGGCCGGGACTTTACAATGAGCAGTTCTTC. The rearrangement links TRBV9 to TRBJ2-1; D may be TRBD2 (6 bases). Trimming shortened V by 0 bases and J by 4 bases, and 11 bases separated the two germline ends. The germline CDR1 and CDR2 sequences are SGDLS and YYNGEE. CDR3 length equals 15 residues. Full variable domain (missing parts from reference TRBV9 and TRBJ2-1): DSGVTQTPKHLITATGQRVTLRCSPRSGDLSVYWYQQSLDQGLQFLIQYYNGEERAKGNILERFSAQQFPDLHSELNLSSLELGDSALYFCASSVGPGLYNEQFFGPGTRLTVL.

The gene calls are TRBV7-2 and TRBJ1-4; possible D gene TRBD1, 5 bases. This CDR3 region has 15 residues. Trimming left V 5 bases short and J 4 bases short, with 14 bases between. Germline loops: CDR1 SGHTA, CDR2 FQGNSA. This chain's CDR3 is CASSPTRRGNEKLFF. The DNA for the CDR3 is TGTGCCAGCAGCCCTACCAGAAGGGGTAATGAAAAACTGTTTTTT.

This clonotype occurred a few times. The rearrangement links TRBV27 to TRBJ2-7; a possible D gene is TRBD1 (5 bases). The CDR3 extends over 13 amino acids. Deletions cut 6 bases from V and 1 base from J, with 10 bases between. Germline V lookup: CDR1 MNHEY, CDR2 SMNVEV (reference sequence). This CDR3 is CASRWTNSYEQYF. The DNA of the CDR3 is TGTGCCAGCAGATGGACAAATTCCTACGAGCAGTACTTC.

In its sample, this clonotype was seen a few times. V is TRBV5-1 and J is TRBJ2-2; D is uncertain. Trimming pared 0 bases from V and 2 bases from J, leaving 11 bases between. The CDR3 is 16 residues long. Germline loops: CDR1 SGHRS, CDR2 YFSETQ. The CDR3 bases are TGCGCCAGCAGCTTGGAGGCAGGATTAAACACCGGGGAGCTGTTTTTT. Translation gives CASSLEAGLNTGELFF.

The rearrangement joins TRBV12-3 or TRBV12-4 to TRBJ1-6, with a tentative D call TRBD1 (5 bases). V lost 6 bases and J 10 bases, leaving 16 bases between the germline ends. This CDR3 contains 14 residues. The CDR3 region has the DNA TGTGCCAGCAGCAAATCCCCAGGGCGATCACCCCTCCACTTT. Translating gives CASSKSPGRSPLHF.